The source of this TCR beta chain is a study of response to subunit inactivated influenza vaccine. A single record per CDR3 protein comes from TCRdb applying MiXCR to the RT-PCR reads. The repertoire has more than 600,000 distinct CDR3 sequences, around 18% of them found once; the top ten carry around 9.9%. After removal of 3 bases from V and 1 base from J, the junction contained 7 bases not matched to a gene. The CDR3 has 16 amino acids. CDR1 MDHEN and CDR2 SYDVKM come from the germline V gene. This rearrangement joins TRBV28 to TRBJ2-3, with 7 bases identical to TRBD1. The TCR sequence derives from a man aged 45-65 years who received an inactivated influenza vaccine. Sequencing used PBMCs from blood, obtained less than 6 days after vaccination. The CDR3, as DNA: TGTGCCAGCAGTTTCATAGGACAGGCCGGCACAGATACGCAGTATTTT. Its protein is CASSFIGQAGTDTQYF.